Listed below are T cell receptor beta chains from one sample, sequenced in a study of blood T cell repertoires in COVID-19. Some clones are missing from TCRdb's copy, which holds only in-frame ones; the method was immunoSEQ multiplex PCR. This table has roughly 380,000 clones, more than 70% appearing once. The sample comprised PBMCs or T cells enriched from blood (not recorded which). Receptors originate from a woman in her twenties or thirties who had been exposed to COVID-19. The CDR3 runs from the conserved cysteine through the conserved F or W. The order of the fields is D gene, J gene, CDR3 length, clone size, V gene, CDR3 protein, CDR3 DNA. D genes are given only for firm matches. Clone size is shown for a subset of rows, as once, few, many or a class of expanded clone.

>TRBD2|TRBJ2-5|15|.|TRBV28
CASLSGDYLQETQYF
TGTGCCAGCTTATCCGGGGACTACCTCCAAGAGACCCAGTACTTC
>.|TRBJ1-1|12|.|TRBV6-5
CASSYRRGEAFF
TGTGCCAGCAGTTACAGGAGGGGAGAAGCTTTCTTT
>.|TRBJ1-3|16|.|TRBV14
CASSQTDNQPGNTIYF
TGTGCCAGCAGCCAGACCGACAATCAACCTGGAAACACCATATATTTT
>.|TRBJ1-5|15|.|TRBV7-6
CASSLSLGGNQPQHF
TGTGCCAGCAGCTTATCTCTCGGAGGCAATCAGCCCCAGCATTTT
>.|TRBJ1-5|15|.|TRBV27
CASSLGAYSNQPQHF
TGTGCCAGCAGTTTAGGGGCATATAGCAATCAGCCCCAGCATTTT
>TRBD2|TRBJ2-7|15|.|TRBV5-1
CASSFDASGAYEQYF
TGCGCCAGCAGCTTTGATGCTAGCGGGGCCTACGAGCAGTACTTC
>TRBD2|TRBJ2-7|17|.|TRBV27
CASSSPGVAGDGYEQYF
TGTGCCAGCAGTTCCCCCGGAGTAGCGGGAGACGGCTACGAGCAGTACTTC
>.|TRBJ1-4|13|.|TRBV28
CASSLSVEEKLFF
TGTGCCAGCAGTTTATCGGTTGAGGAAAAACTGTTTTTT
>TRBD2|TRBJ2-1|14|.|TRBV5-1
CASSLRREDNEQFF
TGCGCCAGCAGCTTGCGGCGGGAGGACAATGAGCAGTTCTTC
>.|TRBJ2-3|11|.|TRBV7-2
CASSFLDTQYF
TGTGCCAGCAGCTTTCTAGATACGCAGTATTTT
>.|TRBJ2-7|13|.|TRBV4-1
CASSQGSGYEQYF
TGCGCCAGCAGCCAAGGGTCCGGGTACGAGCAGTACTTC
>.|TRBJ2-7|15|many|TRBV6-5
CASRLGGGPTYEQYF
TGTGCCAGCAGATTAGGTGGAGGGCCTACCTACGAGCAGTACTTC
>TRBD2|TRBJ2-1|15|.|TRBV9
CASSQGTSGNNEQFF
TGTGCCAGCAGCCAGGGTACTAGCGGGAACAATGAGCAGTTCTTC
>.|TRBJ2-3|13|.|TRBV12-3/TRBV12-4
CASSARSTDTQYF
TGTGCCAGCAGTGCCCGGTCCACAGATACGCAGTATTTT
>.|TRBJ2-2|13|.|TRBV18
CASSRREIGELFF
TGTGCCAGCTCACGACGGGAGATCGGGGAGCTGTTTTTT
>.|TRBJ2-7|14|.|TRBV28
CASSSQTGIYEQYF
TGTGCCAGCAGTTCACAGACAGGAATCTACGAGCAGTACTTC
>TRBD1|TRBJ1-6|17|.|TRBV6-1
CASSEAAPGQGNSPLHF
TGTGCCAGCAGTGAAGCTGCCCCGGGACAGGGAAATTCACCCCTCCACTTT
>TRBD2|TRBJ2-7|15|.|TRBV6-5
CASSYSGGTTYEQYF
TGTGCCAGCAGTTACTCGGGGGGGACCACCTACGAGCAGTACTTC
>.|TRBJ1-5|13|once|TRBV11-2
CASSLVQGQPQHF
TGTGCCAGCAGCTTAGTACAGGGACAGCCCCAGCATTTT
>TRBD1|TRBJ2-7|16|.|TRBV5-8
CASSPPGQGFSYEQYF
TGTGCCAGCAGCCCCCCGGGACAGGGGTTTTCCTACGAGCAGTACTTC
>TRBD1|TRBJ2-7|15|.|TRBV18
CASSPGQGLSYEQYF
TGTGCCAGCTCACCGGGACAGGGACTCTCCTACGAGCAGTACTTC
>TRBD1|TRBJ1-1|14|.|TRBV5-1
CASSLGTGMTEAFF
TGCGCCAGCAGCTTGGGGACAGGGATGACTGAAGCTTTCTTT
>.|TRBJ1-1|11|few|TRBV20-1
CSASRVTEAFF
TGCAGTGCTAGCAGGGTCACTGAAGCTTTCTTT
>.|TRBJ2-3|12|.|TRBV7-3
CASAGSTDTQYF
TGTGCCAGCGCGGGATCAACAGATACGCAGTATTTT
>.|TRBJ1-3|12|.|TRBV28
CASSVTGNTIYF
TGTGCCAGCAGTGTAACTGGAAACACCATATATTTT
>TRBD2|TRBJ2-1|14|.|TRBV27
CASSLGSGRGEQFF
TGTGCCAGCAGTCTGGGTAGCGGGAGGGGCGAGCAGTTCTTC
>TRBD2|TRBJ2-5|15|.|TRBV4-2
CASSQETGGPGTQYF
TGTGCCAGCAGCCAAGAAACGGGAGGGCCCGGGACCCAGTACTTC
>TRBD1|TRBJ2-1|12|once|TRBV10-3
CAIRPGQGRQFF
TGTGCCATCAGACCGGGACAGGGGAGGCAGTTCTTC
>.|TRBJ1-2|14|.|TRBV2
CASVSDSINYGYTF
TGTGCCAGCGTCTCGGACAGCATTAACTATGGCTACACCTTC
>.|TRBJ1-5|14|.|TRBV19
CASSISLGNQPQHF
TGTGCCAGTAGTATTTCGCTAGGCAATCAGCCCCAGCATTTT
>TRBD1|TRBJ1-4|16|.|TRBV18
CASSPRQGSTNEKLFF
TGTGCCAGCTCTCCACGACAGGGGTCAACTAATGAAAAACTGTTTTTT
>TRBD1|TRBJ1-5|15|.|TRBV30
CAWSLGTGYNQPQHF
TGTGCCTGGAGCCTCGGGACAGGTTACAATCAGCCCCAGCATTTT
>TRBD2|TRBJ2-1|18|.|TRBV7-9
CASSNRDISLAGGVEQFF
TGTGCCAGCAGCAACCGGGACATCTCTCTAGCGGGAGGGGTTGAGCAGTTCTTC
>TRBD1|TRBJ1-2|15|.|TRBV5-1
CASSFPEGQGQGYTF
TGCGCCAGCAGCTTCCCTGAGGGACAGGGCCAAGGGTACACCTTC
>.|TRBJ1-3|15|.|TRBV11-2
CASSTDRLRRNTIYF
TGTGCCAGCAGCACCGACAGGTTGAGGAGAAACACCATATATTTT
>.|TRBJ1-2|14|once|TRBV28
CASMEASSPVSYTF
TGTGCCAGCATGGAGGCCTCCTCTCCTGTGAGCTACACCTTC
>.|TRBJ2-1|16|.|TRBV21-1
CASSKRGTSPYNEQFF
TGTGCCAGCAGCAAAAGGGGTACATCCCCCTACAATGAGCAGTTCTTC
>TRBD1|TRBJ2-7|13|.|TRBV19
CASKPGQGYEQYF
TGTGCCAGCAAACCGGGACAGGGATATGAGCAGTACTTC
>TRBD2|TRBJ2-5|16|once|TRBV14
CASSQGGGLAMETQYF
TGTGCCAGCAGCCAAGGGGGAGGACTAGCGATGGAGACCCAGTACTTC
>TRBD2|TRBJ2-2|15|.|TRBV14
CASSRTSGIAGELFF
TGTGCCAGCAGTCGGACTAGCGGGATTGCCGGGGAGCTGTTTTTT
>TRBD2|TRBJ2-7|15|.|TRBV15
CATSRGLAATYEQYF
TGTGCCACCAGCAGGGGACTAGCGGCAACCTACGAGCAGTACTTC
>.|TRBJ2-7|13|.|TRBV29-1
CSVKGLTAHEQYF
TGCAGCGTCAAGGGACTGACGGCTCACGAGCAGTACTTC
>TRBD2|TRBJ2-1|15|.|TRBV6-5
CASSRIAGGPGEQFF
TGTGCCAGCAGTCGGATAGCGGGAGGGCCGGGTGAGCAGTTCTTC
>.|TRBJ1-5|13|.|TRBV7-2
CASSLKGDQPQHF
TGTGCCAGCAGCTTAAAGGGGGATCAGCCCCAGCATTTT
>.|TRBJ1-3|13|.|TRBV3-1/TRBV3-2
CASSLGQGNTIYF
TGTGCCAGCAGTCTCGGACAGGGAAACACCATATATTTT
>TRBD1|TRBJ2-7|15|.|TRBV28
CASRSGQIFTYEQYF
TGTGCCAGCAGATCGGGACAGATATTTACCTACGAGCAGTACTTC
>TRBD2|TRBJ2-3|16|once|TRBV19
CASSIDVGRAGDTQYF
TGTGCCAGTAGTATAGATGTCGGGAGGGCGGGGGATACGCAGTATTTT
>TRBD1|TRBJ2-7|11|.|TRBV29-1
CSGRQGYEQYF
TGCAGCGGTAGACAGGGGTACGAGCAGTACTTC